The 5 T cell receptor beta chains listed next were all sequenced from one sample in a study of graft-versus-host responses after intestinal transplantation. Here immunoSEQ multiplex PCR was the method, and the copy in TCRdb shows in-frame clones only, minus some. The sample holds some 46,000 clones, just under 95% seen once. Sequences were derived from PBMCs, sampled more than 750 days after a first intestinal transplant, on the day of a second. The source is a human patient who received an intestinal transplant, so some T cells may come from the graft donor.

The chain joins TRBV28 to TRBJ1-5; unclear D gene. The V end was cut by 6 bases, the J end by 0 bases, with 6 bases between. Germline V lookup: CDR1 MDHEN, CDR2 SYDVKM. This CDR3 contains 13 residues. For the CDR3, the DNA is TGTGCCAGCAGAGACTATAGCAATCAGCCCCAGCATTTT. Translating it yields CASRDYSNQPQHF.

V and J are TRBV1 and TRBJ2-4; the D call in the table, TRBD1, was not verified against the DNA. TRBV1 is recorded as a pseudogene. This CDR3 is built from 19 residues. The CDR3 region is CTSSPPDRDHPLAKNIQYF. The CDR3 nucleotides read TGCACCAGCAGCCCCCCGGACAGGGACCATCCCCTGGCCAAAAACATTCAGTACTTC.

V usage is TRBV7-8 and J usage is TRBJ2-5, with TRBD1 as a possible D gene (6 bases). Trimming took off 4 bases at V and 5 bases at J, with 14 bases between the two ends. The CDR3 is 14 amino acids. Per germline, CDR1 SGHVS and CDR2 FQNEAQ. The CDR3 protein is CASSSQGWGETQYF. The CDR3 nucleotides read TGTGCCAGCAGCTCGCAGGGGTGGGGGGAGACCCAGTACTTC.

The chain couples TRBV18 to TRBJ2-5; D may be TRBD1 (5 bases). Germline loops: CDR1 KGHSH, CDR2 LQKENI. V was cut by 5 bases and J by 1 base, with 14 bases left in between. The CDR3 contains 15 residues. This CDR3 is CASSTRTGSQETQYF. In nucleotides, the CDR3 is TGTGCCAGCTCAACAAGAACAGGCAGCCAAGAGACCCAGTACTTC.

Written as DNA, the CDR3 is TGTGCCAGCAGCTTTGAGGGCTACAATGAGCAGTTCTTC. It specifies CASSFEGYNEQFF. This sequence joins TRBV7-9 and TRBJ2-1, with D perhaps matching TRBD2 (5 bases). Per germline, CDR1 SEHNR and CDR2 FQNEAQ (reference sequence). Trimming took 3 bases from V and 3 from J, leaving 6 bases between them. The CDR3 has 13 residues.